This T cell receptor beta chain was captured by sequencing in a study of T cells in Graves' hyperthyroidism and ophthalmopathy. TCR beta CDR3 regions were amplified from RNA transcripts. The study used the HTBI primer set for a first-round RT-PCR of the TCR CDR3. Each CDR3 protein gets one entry after TCRdb re-called the multiplex PCR reads with MiXCR. Of about 400,000 distinct CDR3 sequences listed, 14% to 15% are singletons. This clonotype appeared many times. Graves' hyperthyroidism was deemed stable given no ophthalmopathy progression within 18 months. Patients aged 18 to 65 had newly diagnosed hyperthyroidism that had lasted under 2 months. Diagnosis rested on symptoms, serum thyroxine and TRAb, thyroid ultrasound, and orbital computed tomography. The sequence derives from a woman aged 25 to 45 with Graves' hyperthyroidism. The sample taken for sequencing was blood.

As DNA, the CDR3 is TGTGCCAGCTCATCGACAGGGCGACAACATGGCTACACCTTC. This encodes CASSSTGRQHGYTF. The chain joins TRBV18 to TRBJ1-2; 7 bases match TRBD1. Germline lookup yields CDR1 KGHSH and CDR2 LQKENI. The CDR3 extends over 14 amino acids. J was trimmed by 6 bases and V by 5 bases; bases with no gene match: 9.